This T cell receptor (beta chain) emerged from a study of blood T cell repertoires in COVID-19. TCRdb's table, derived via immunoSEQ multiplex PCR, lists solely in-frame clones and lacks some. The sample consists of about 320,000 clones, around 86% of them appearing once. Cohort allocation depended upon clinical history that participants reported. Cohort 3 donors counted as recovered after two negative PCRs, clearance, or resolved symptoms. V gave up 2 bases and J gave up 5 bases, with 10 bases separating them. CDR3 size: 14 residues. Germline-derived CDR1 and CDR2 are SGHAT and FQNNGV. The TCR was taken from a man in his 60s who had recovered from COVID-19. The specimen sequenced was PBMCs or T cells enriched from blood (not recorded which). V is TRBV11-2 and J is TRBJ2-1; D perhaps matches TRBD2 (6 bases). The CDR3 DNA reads TGTGCCAGCAGCTTACTCGGCGGGAACAATGAGCAGTTCTTC. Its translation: CASSLLGGNNEQFF. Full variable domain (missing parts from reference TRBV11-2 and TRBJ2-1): EAGVAQSPRYKIIEKRQSVAFWCNPISGHATLYWYQQILGQGPKLLIQFQNNGVVDDSQLPKDRFSAERLKGVDSTLKIQPAKLEDSAVYLCASSLLGGNNEQFFGPGTRLTVL.